These 19 T cell receptor beta chains were all obtained from the same sample, sequenced in a study of identical twins (dated by TCRdb to about 2016). Receptors were amplified or captured by 5' RACE. The sequencer listed for this sample is Illumina HiSeq 2000. TCRdb reworked the public reads: Q25 trimming with fastp, MiXCR clone assembly, productive beta chains retained. Rows are unified per CDR3 protein, each entry keeping the most common DNA and genes. This sample is represented by 500,000 or so distinct CDR3 sequences; approximately 22% of them were singletons. The ten largest clones represent about 0.99% of the sample. The same data also went into a second study, on T cells expressing NK-cell markers.

The sequenced sample consisted of CD4+ T cells sorted from blood. Receptor source: a woman under 30 in good health.

This sequence joins TRBV11-2 and TRBJ2-2; tentatively, D is TRBD2 (6 bases). V was pared by 3 bases and J by 6 bases, with 17 bases between. The CDR3 spans 16 residues. Germline-derived CDR1 and CDR2 are SGHAT and FQNNGV. The DNA for the CDR3 is TGTGCCAGCAGCTTCTTCGGGGCGGGGTTGGCCGGGGAGCTGTTTTTT. Its protein product is CASSFFGAGLAGELFF.

This clonotype showed up just a few times. The chain uses TRBV20-1 and TRBJ2-7; 7 bases align to TRBD2. CDR3 length: 13 residues. V lost 1 base and J lost 6; bases outside the gene matches: 6. Germline lookup yields CDR1 DFQATT and CDR2 SNEGSKA (reference sequence). The CDR3 nucleotides are TGCAGTGCTAGAGTGGGGCGGGAGATCGAGCAGTACTTC. This encodes CSARVGREIEQYF.

The table lists this clonotype with many counts. The gene calls are TRBV20-1 and TRBJ2-1; the match to TRBD2 covers 12 bases. The J segment lost 5 bases and the V segment lost 3 bases, leaving 5 bases of the junction unmatched. Germline V gene sequence: CDR1 DFQATT, CDR2 SNEGSKA (reference sequence). The CDR3 runs 15 residues. CDR3 region: CSASPTSGGHNEQFF. DNA for the CDR3: TGCAGTGCTAGCCCGACTAGCGGGGGACACAATGAGCAGTTCTTC.

The chain has TRBV15 and TRBJ2-2; 9 positions match TRBD1. V gave up 1 base and J gave up 7 bases; unmatched junction bases: 4. Germline lookup yields CDR1 LNHNV and CDR2 YYDKDF (reference sequence). This CDR3 contains 15 residues. The CDR3 DNA follows: TGTGCCACCAGCAGAGTGGGACAGGGCGTCGGGGAGCTGTTTTTT. Its translation: CATSRVGQGVGELFF.

The chain employs TRBV5-1 and TRBJ2-5; the D gene is possibly TRBD2 (6 bases). Trimming left V 1 base short and J 5 bases short, with 18 bases between. The CDR3 is 16 residues long. Looked up from germline, CDR1 is SGHRS and CDR2 is YFSETQ. The CDR3 protein is CASSLTSFLDRETQYF. The CDR3 region has the DNA TGCGCCAGCAGCTTGACTAGCTTTTTAGATAGGGAGACCCAGTACTTC.

This clonotype was seen a handful of times. The chain links TRBV6-2 or TRBV6-3 to TRBJ1-1; D might be TRBD1 (5 bases). Germline CDR1 MNHEY, CDR2 SVGEGT. Deletions cut 4 bases from V and 1 base from J, with 10 bases between. The CDR3 sequence is 14 residues long. As DNA, the CDR3 is TGTGCCAGCAGTTGGGGCCTCAAGAACACTGAAGCTTTCTTT. This translates into CASSWGLKNTEAFF.

This clonotype came up once. The chain links TRBV5-1 to TRBJ1-1; D not resolved. There are 13 residues in the CDR3. Germline V CDR1 and CDR2: SGHRS, YFSETQ. V gave up 4 bases and J gave up 10 bases, with 17 bases separating them. CDR3 DNA sequence: TGCGCCAGCAGCGCCCGCCGTGGTACAACAGCTTTCTTT. It is translated as CASSARRGTTAFF.

The V gene is TRBV4-1, the J gene TRBJ2-2; 7 bases match TRBD1. Germline V gene sequence: CDR1 MGHRA, CDR2 YSYEKL. J was trimmed by 4 bases and V by 6 bases; bases with no gene match: 8. The CDR3 has 15 amino acids. The CDR3 sequence: CASRIGTVSTGELFF. The CDR3 DNA reads TGCGCCAGCAGGATTGGGACAGTCAGCACCGGGGAGCTGTTTTTT.

This clonotype was picked up a small number of times. The chain joins TRBV5-4 to TRBJ2-2; 9 bases are shared with TRBD2. The CDR3 is 18 residues long. Trimming removed 0 bases from V and 0 bases from J; junction bases left unmatched: 6. Germline loops: CDR1 SGHNT, CDR2 YYREEE (reference sequence). The CDR3 spells CASSLEVIAGANTGELFF. The CDR3 nucleotides are TGTGCCAGCAGCTTGGAAGTTATAGCGGGGGCGAACACCGGGGAGCTGTTTTTT.

This clonotype occurred a few times. This chain connects TRBV5-1 to TRBJ2-3; 15 bases agree with TRBD2. Germline CDR1 SGHRS, CDR2 YFSETQ. The V gene end was trimmed by 4 bases and the J gene end by 4 bases; junction bases not matched to a gene: 10. The CDR3 runs 18 residues. The CDR3 nucleotides are TGCGCCAGCAGCACAACCGGGACTAGCGGGAGGTTCGCAGATACGCAGTATTTT. Translation: CASSTTGTSGRFADTQYF.

The chain has TRBV3-1 and TRBJ1-2; a possible D gene is TRBD1 (5 bases). Trimming removed 0 bases at V and 7 bases at J, with 12 bases between. The CDR3 is 14 amino acids. In germline, CDR1 is LGHDT, CDR2 YNNKEL (reference sequence). The CDR3 bases are TGTGCCAGCAGCCAAGATGGGGGAGAAAGTGGCTACACCTTC. It codes for CASSQDGGESGYTF.

The CDR3 DNA reads as TGTGCCAGCAGAACTCAGGGTGAAGCTTTCTTT. As protein: CASRTQGEAFF. J is TRBJ1-1 and V is TRBV12-3 or TRBV12-4, with D maybe TRBD1 (5 bases). There are 11 residues in the CDR3. Trimming removed 6 bases at V and 7 bases at J, with 9 bases between.

A few counts support this clonotype. The rearrangement links TRBV12-3 or TRBV12-4 to TRBJ2-7, with D possibly being TRBD1 or TRBD2 (7 bases each). V was shortened by 6 bases and J by 1 base, with 16 bases between the two germline ends. The CDR3 runs to 15 residues. CDR3 DNA sequence: TGTGCCAGCAGCGAACAGGGGAGGGGATCCTACGAGCAGTACTTC. It is translated as CASSEQGRGSYEQYF.

The V call is TRBV7-9, the J call TRBJ2-5; TRBD2 matches at 8 bases. The CDR3 totals 16 residues. CDR1 and CDR2 from the germline V gene are SEHNR and FQNEAQ (reference sequence). Trimming cost V 5 bases and J 2 bases; bases outside gene matches: 10. The CDR3 nucleotides read TGTGCCAGCAGCGTCGGCCTAGCGGGTATTCAAGAGACCCAGTACTTC. Protein sequence: CASSVGLAGIQETQYF.

The rearrangement joins TRBV29-1 to TRBJ2-7; D remains ambiguous. Germline V gives CDR1 SQVTM, CDR2 ANQGSEA. The CDR3 is made up of 13 amino acids. V gave up 7 bases and J gave up 4 bases, with 17 bases separating them. CDR3: CSAVSRSNYEQYF. Written as DNA, the CDR3 is TGCAGCGCTGTCTCGCGGAGTAATTACGAGCAGTACTTC.

This clonotype has at least ten counts. The chain couples TRBV7-8 to TRBJ1-4; 7 bases align to TRBD1. This CDR3 region has 16 residues. J lost 5 bases, V lost 3 bases, and 9 bases had no gene match. Germline V gene lookup returns CDR1 SGHVS and CDR2 FQNEAQ. CDR3 coding DNA: TGTGCCAGCAGCTTCGCGCCCGACAGGGTAAATGAAAAACTGTTTTTT. It specifies CASSFAPDRVNEKLFF. Full variable domain (rest looked up from reference TRBV7-8 and TRBJ1-4): GAGVSQSPRYKVAKRGQDVALRCDPISGHVSLFWYQQALGQGPEFLTYFQNEAQLDKSGLPSDRFFAERPEGSVSTLKIQRTQQEDSAVYLCASSFAPDRVNEKLFFGSGTQLSVL.

This chain joins TRBV7-9 and TRBJ2-5, with D possibly being TRBD2 (6 bases). The germline V gene has CDR1 SEHNR and CDR2 FQNEAQ (reference sequence). The CDR3 extends over 16 amino acids. V lost 1 base to trimming and J lost 0 bases, with 12 bases between them. The chain's CDR3 is CASSLDSGHNQETQYF. CDR3 DNA sequence: TGTGCCAGCAGCTTAGACAGCGGGCACAACCAAGAGACCCAGTACTTC.

V gene TRBV7-3 combines with J gene TRBJ1-2; perhaps TRBD1 as D (5 bases). CDR1 is SGHTA and CDR2 is FQGTGA in the germline V gene. The CDR3 covers 15 residues. Trimming left V 5 bases short and J 8 bases short, with 21 bases between. CDR3: CASSPTYGRDGGYTF. DNA of the CDR3: TGTGCCAGCAGCCCAACTTATGGGCGGGACGGAGGCTACACCTTC.

The chain has TRBV30 and TRBJ2-7; D unresolved. The CDR3 is made up of 16 amino acids. Germline values: CDR1 GTSNPN, CDR2 SVGIG (reference sequence). V gave up 0 bases and J gave up 0 bases, with 15 bases separating them. The CDR3 region is CAWSVSRIHSSYEQYF. CDR3 DNA: TGTGCCTGGAGTGTATCCCGGATCCATAGCTCCTACGAGCAGTACTTC.